The 22 T cell receptor beta chains listed next were all sequenced from one sample in a study of memory CD4+ T cells and cytomegalovirus serostatus. The sort gate was single viable CD3+CD4+CD8-CD45RO+ cells for memory CD4+ T cells. Data came from immunoSEQ multiplex PCR; TCRdb stores just in-frame clones and leaves some out. The data hold 80,000 or so clones, with about 78% observed a single time. Sequencing input: memory CD4+ T cells from blood. All receptors come from an adult in good health and CMV-seropositive.

This clone was observed at least ten times. This chain links TRBV11-2 with TRBJ1-2; D gene uncertain. CDR3 size: 12 residues. V was trimmed by 0 bases and J by 7 bases, leaving 6 bases between them. Germline V gene data show CDR1 as SGHAT and CDR2 as FQNNGV. The CDR3 DNA reads as TGTGCCAGCAGCTTAGACAGGTCTGGCTACACCTTC. It yields the protein CASSLDRSGYTF.

The rearrangement joins TRBV5-5 to TRBJ1-5; D uncertain. Per the germline V gene, CDR1 is SGHKS and CDR2 is YYEKEE (reference sequence). The ends were cut back, 5 bases at V and 3 bases at J, with 12 bases in the middle. The CDR3 loop spans 14 amino acids. The CDR3 coding sequence is TGTGCCAGCAGAGGCGTGGGCTCCAATCAGCCCCAGCATTTT. Translation: CASRGVGSNQPQHF.

This clone was seen a handful of times. The V call is TRBV2, the J call TRBJ1-5; D not resolved. V lost 8 bases and J 0 bases, leaving 11 bases between the germline ends. CDR1 and CDR2 (germline): SNHLY, FYNNEI. CDR3 length: 14 residues. The CDR3 loop reads CASGSLYSNQPQHF. The CDR3 region has the DNA TGTGCCAGCGGTTCCCTTTATAGCAATCAGCCCCAGCATTTT.

CDR3 amino acids: CASSPFEDEQYF. The CDR3 DNA sequence: TGTGCCAGCTCACCATTCGAGGACGAGCAGTACTTC. V gene TRBV18 combines with J gene TRBJ2-7; D is unresolved. V lost 2 bases and J lost 5, with 7 bases in between. This CDR3 spans 12 amino acids. Germline CDR1 and CDR2: KGHSH and LQKENI.

V gene TRBV14 combines with J gene TRBJ2-7; 8 nucleotides line up with TRBD1. CDR1 is SGHDN and CDR2 is FVKESK in the germline V gene. This CDR3 is built from 14 residues. V lost 5 bases to trimming and J lost 6 bases; unmatched junction nucleotides: 9. The CDR3: CASSKDRVISEQYF. The CDR3 DNA is TGTGCCAGCAGCAAGGACAGGGTCATATCCGAGCAGTACTTC.

This clone is a singleton in its sample. The J gene is TRBJ2-4, the V gene TRBV28; 8 nucleotides agree with TRBD2. This CDR3 has 13 amino acids. V lost 3 bases, J lost 9 bases, and 4 bases stayed unmatched. Looked up from germline, CDR1 is MDHEN and CDR2 is SYDVKM. CDR3 in amino acids: CASSFSGGGIQYF. The DNA for the CDR3 is TGTGCCAGCAGTTTTTCCGGGGGGGGCATTCAGTACTTC.

The chain employs TRBV5-1 and TRBJ2-2; tentatively, D is TRBD1 (5 bases). Trimming pared 0 bases from V and 5 bases from J, leaving 11 bases between. From germline, CDR1 is SGHRS and CDR2 YFSETQ. This CDR3 is built from 15 residues. CDR3 DNA sequence: TGCGCCAGCAGCTTGGAGGGGTTATGGACCGGGGAGCTGTTTTTT. It yields the protein CASSLEGLWTGELFF.

J is TRBJ1-2 and V is TRBV15; D remains unclear. V lost 5 bases, J lost 5 bases, and 12 bases lay in between. Per germline, CDR1 LNHNV and CDR2 YYDKDF (reference sequence). The CDR3 totals 13 residues. CDR3 in DNA: TGTGCCACCAGCCCATCGGACGGATATGGCTACACCTTC. Translated, it gives CATSPSDGYGYTF.

V and J are TRBV7-8 and TRBJ1-4; no clear D. Trimming shortened V by 3 bases and J by 7 bases, and 15 bases separated the two germline ends. The CDR3 totals 15 residues. The germline gives CDR1 SGHVS, CDR2 FQNEAQ. The CDR3: CASSFGQVGREKLFF. The CDR3 nucleotides read TGTGCCAGCAGCTTCGGGCAGGTTGGGCGTGAAAAACTGTTTTTT.

The V gene is TRBV5-8, the J gene TRBJ1-4; D is unresolved. Germline V gives CDR1 SGHTS, CDR2 YDEGEE. CDR3 length: 13 amino acids. Trimming took 2 bases from V and 8 from J, leaving 10 bases between them. Written as DNA, the CDR3 is TGTGCCAGCAGCTTTTCACTGACGGAAAAACTGTTTTTT. Its translation is CASSFSLTEKLFF.

The chain carries TRBV28 and TRBJ1-2; a possible D gene is TRBD1 (5 bases). The CDR3 loop spans 12 amino acids. V lost 5 bases and J 6 bases, leaving 10 bases between the germline ends. Germline V gene lookup returns CDR1 MDHEN and CDR2 SYDVKM. The CDR3 DNA reads as TGTGCCAGCAGTCCCGGGGACGATGGCTACACCTTC. Translating gives CASSPGDDGYTF.

V is TRBV18 and J is TRBJ2-3; 8 bases align to TRBD2. V was pared by 3 bases and J by 2 bases, with 13 bases of the junction left unmatched. Germline V lookup: CDR1 KGHSH, CDR2 LQKENI. There are 18 residues in the CDR3. CDR3 nucleotides: TGTGCCAGCTCACCCGACCCGGGGGTAGCGGGGTTCACAGATACGCAGTATTTT. Its protein product is CASSPDPGVAGFTDTQYF.

V is TRBV6-6 and J is TRBJ2-5, with TRBD2 matching over 10 bases. The germline V gene has CDR1 MNHNY and CDR2 SVGAGI (reference sequence). The junction had 4 bases not matched to a gene; V was cut back by 2 bases and J by 4 bases. CDR3 size: 15 residues. Here the CDR3 DNA reads TGTGCCAGCAGTTACGCCGGACTAGCGGCAGAGACCCAGTACTTC. It specifies CASSYAGLAAETQYF.

This rearrangement joins TRBV4-1 to TRBJ2-1, with 9 bases identical to TRBD1. Per the germline V gene, CDR1 is MGHRA and CDR2 is YSYEKL. Trimming took 3 bases from V and 3 from J; bases not matched to a gene: 9. This CDR3 is 17 amino acids long. The CDR3 nucleotides read TGCGCCAGCAGCCAGGCCCGGGACAGGGTAGACTACAATGAGCAGTTCTTC. It specifies CASSQARDRVDYNEQFF.

Many counts were recorded for this clone. The rearrangement links TRBV30 to TRBJ1-5; D is possibly TRBD1 (5 bases). CDR1 GTSNPN and CDR2 SVGIG come from the germline V gene (reference sequence). With 0 bases removed from V and 2 bases from J, the gap between germline ends came to 5 bases. The CDR3 extends over 13 amino acids. CDR3 sequence reads: CAWSVQGNQPQHF. The CDR3 DNA follows: TGTGCCTGGAGTGTACAGGGCAATCAGCCCCAGCATTTT.

The chain uses TRBV7-9 and TRBJ2-6, with D hard to call. In germline, CDR1 is SEHNR, CDR2 FQNEAQ (reference sequence). This CDR3 is 17 amino acids long. V shed 5 bases and J shed 2 bases, with 16 bases lying between them. The CDR3 sequence is CASSPPIRLPGANVLTF. As DNA, the CDR3 is TGTGCCAGCAGCCCCCCTATCCGTCTCCCTGGGGCCAACGTCCTGACTTTC.

There are a few counts of this clone. The chain is built from TRBV11-3 and TRBJ1-5, with 7 bases that match TRBD1. The trim removed 5 bases at V and 4 bases at J, leaving 2 bases unmatched. Germline V CDR1 and CDR2: SGHNT, YENEEA. The length of the CDR3 is 13 residues. CDR3 region: CASSMGQNQPQHF. The CDR3, as DNA: TGTGCCAGCAGCATGGGACAGAATCAGCCCCAGCATTTT.

J is TRBJ2-5 and V is TRBV30; D call uncertain. CDR1 is GTSNPN and CDR2 is SVGIG in the germline V gene (reference sequence). This CDR3 region has 12 residues. Trimming removed 5 bases at V and 3 bases at J, with 10 bases between. The DNA for the CDR3 is TGTGCCTGGGGCCCAACCGAAGAGACCCAGTACTTC. This codes for CAWGPTEETQYF.

This clone was seen only a few times. The J gene is TRBJ1-1, the V gene TRBV2; D may be TRBD1 (5 bases). This CDR3 is 12 amino acids long. Germline CDR1 reads SNHLY; CDR2 reads FYNNEI. The CDR3 DNA reads as TGTGCGAGTGGGGGGGTTTACACTGAAGCTTTCTTT. Protein: CASGGVYTEAFF.

The V call is TRBV5-1, the J call TRBJ2-1; D may be TRBD2 (6 bases). This CDR3 contains 14 residues. V lost 4 bases to trimming and J lost 3 bases, with 11 bases between them. CDR1 is SGHRS, CDR2 YFSETQ, per germline. The CDR3 sequence: CASSIGGNYNEQFF. The CDR3 bases are TGCGCCAGCAGCATTGGGGGGAACTACAATGAGCAGTTCTTC.

V gene TRBV5-4 combines with J gene TRBJ2-5; the match to TRBD2 covers 9 bases. Germline CDR1 is SGHNT and CDR2 is YYREEE (reference sequence). With V trimmed by 4 bases and J by 3 bases, 4 bases remained unmatched. This CDR3 contains 14 residues. The chain's CDR3 is CASSHPSGEETQYF. Here the CDR3 DNA reads TGTGCCAGCAGCCATCCTAGCGGGGAAGAGACCCAGTACTTC.

The rearrangement joins TRBV6-5 to TRBJ1-1; no firm D call. V lost 0 bases to trimming and J lost 1 base, with 12 bases between them. The germline CDR1 and CDR2 sequences are MNHEY and SVGAGI. The CDR3 length is 16 residues. CDR3 DNA sequence: TGTGCCAGCAGTTACTCCCCTTCGATCGGGAACACTGAAGCTTTCTTT. This translates into CASSYSPSIGNTEAFF.